This TCR beta chain was profiled in a study of T-cell reconstitution after alpha-beta-depleted transplantation in children. The V gene's germline CDR1 is DFQATT and CDR2 SNEGSKA (reference sequence). V dropped 0 bases and J dropped 4 bases, with 10 bases sitting between them. This CDR3 is built from 15 residues. Library preparation (for TCRbeta) was performed with unique molecular identifiers. TCRdb redid the calling of the PCR reads with MiXCR, one entry per CDR3 protein. In the table there are 55,000 to 85,000 distinct CDR3 sequences, approximately 11% of which are singletons. Many counts were recorded for this clonotype.

The sequence was collected from a boy aged 5-17 years with acute myeloid leukemia, due to receive a stem cell transplant. The sample in question was PBMCs, obtained before TCRalphabeta/CD19-depleted stem cell transplant. This chain connects TRBV20-1 to TRBJ2-6, with D unclear. The CDR3 nucleotides are TGCAGTGCTAGAGATCCGGTGACCGGGGCCAACGTCCTGACTTTC. It yields the protein CSARDPVTGANVLTF.